This entry describes one TCR beta chain. Antigen specificity is unknown. CDR3 and TCR beta VDJ profiling relied on a genomic DNA template. TCRdb passed the reads through MiXCR, listing each CDR3 protein once. The data hold roughly 300,000 distinct CDR3 sequences, with around 60% observed a single time. The CDR3 loop spans 17 amino acids. J gave up 9 bases and V 3 bases, and 17 bases lay outside the gene matches. Germline lookup yields CDR1 SGDLS and CDR2 YYNGEE. This entry is derived from a study of CD8+CD57+ T cells in acquired aplastic anemia. Study-level information: Recorded DNA amounts for sorted CD4+ and CD8+ cells had an average of roughly 3.4 ug.

General observations from the study: Overlapping CD8+ CDR3 repertoires of patients and controls contained approximately 29 shared sequences. Patients were compared with controls for CD8+ Simpson's diversity, and no significant difference emerged.

The TCR sequence derives from a human donor with severe aplastic anemia or a healthy control (not recorded which). Material for sequencing was sorted CD4+, CD8+, or CD8+CD57+ T cells (not recorded which) from PBMCs. The chain has TRBV9 and TRBJ2-1, with 8 bases identical to TRBD1. The CDR3 loop is CASSAADGDRLPGEQFF. The CDR3 coding sequence is TGTGCCAGCAGCGCCGCCGATGGGGACAGGCTCCCTGGTGAGCAGTTCTTC.